The 14 T cell receptor beta chains listed next were all sequenced from one sample in a study of cytotoxic CD8 clonotypes in ibrutinib-treated CLL. Using immunoSEQ multiplex PCR, the repertoire was profiled, and TCRdb retains in-frame clones only, with some absent. The sample has 250,000 to 350,000 clones, more than 70% seen once; the top ten hold about 5.3%. The source was PBMCs, collected at disease progression, from a patient treated with ibrutinib. The source of these receptors is a human donor with chronic lymphocytic leukemia.

This clone was counted between two and nine times. The chain joins TRBV5-1 to TRBJ1-2; TRBD1 might be the D (6 bases). This CDR3 has 12 amino acids. The V gene lost 1 base and the J gene lost 8 bases, with 9 bases spanning the gap. Germline V CDR1 and CDR2: SGHRS, YFSETQ. The CDR3 coding sequence is TGCGCCAGCAGCTTGACAGGGTACGGCTACACCTTC. Translated: CASSLTGYGYTF.

A remark on this clone: Additional DNA sequences in this sample encode the identical CDR3. The chain has TRBV27 and TRBJ1-2, with TRBD1 matching 8 bases. The CDR3 covers 12 residues. Germline V gives CDR1 MNHEY, CDR2 SMNVEV (reference sequence). With V trimmed by 6 bases and J by 4 bases, 1 base remained unmatched. The CDR3 reads CASSTGGYGYTF. In DNA form, the CDR3 reads TGTGCCAGCAGCACAGGGGGCTATGGCTACACCTTC.

V gene TRBV6-5 combines with J gene TRBJ2-7; D remains unclear. The CDR3 spans 15 residues. The germline CDR1 and CDR2 sequences are MNHEY and SVGAGI. V lost 5 bases and J 2 bases, leaving 16 bases between the germline ends. The CDR3 DNA is TGTGCCAGCAGTACGAGGCAGGTAGTTCCCTACGAGCAGTACTTC. Protein product: CASSTRQVVPYEQYF.

This rearrangement joins TRBV9 to TRBJ2-1, with D uncertain. V was shortened by 4 bases and J by 3 bases, with 11 bases between the two germline ends. The CDR3 contains 14 residues. Per the germline V gene, CDR1 is SGDLS and CDR2 is YYNGEE. The CDR3 sequence: CASSPRPGYNEQFF. Written as DNA, the CDR3 is TGTGCCAGCAGCCCCCGGCCCGGCTACAATGAGCAGTTCTTC.

The CDR3 coding sequence is TGTGCCAGTTTCTCAGGGGGCCGTACCCACTACGAGCAGTACTTC. Protein: CASFSGGRTHYEQYF. The chain links TRBV28 to TRBJ2-7; TRBD1 aligns across 8 bases. Losses at the gene ends were 9 bases for V and 3 bases for J; bases not matched to a gene: 13. In germline, CDR1 is MDHEN, CDR2 SYDVKM. CDR3 size: 15 residues.

The genes are TRBV9 and TRBJ1-1, with a possible D match to TRBD1 (6 bases). The germline gives CDR1 SGDLS, CDR2 YYNGEE. The germline V and J ends were trimmed by 4 bases and 2 bases, with 12 bases remaining between them. The CDR3 contains 14 residues. CDR3 bases: TGTGCCAGCAGCCCCCAGACAGGAAACACTGAAGCTTTCTTT. This translates into CASSPQTGNTEAFF. The full variable domain, its missing parts supplied by reference TRBV9 and TRBJ1-1, is DSGVTQTPKHLITATGQRVTLRCSPRSGDLSVYWYQQSLDQGLQFLIQYYNGEERAKGNILERFSAQQFPDLHSELNLSSLELGDSALYFCASSPQTGNTEAFFGQGTRLTVV.

This chain connects TRBV29-1 to TRBJ2-2; a weak D match, TRBD1 (5 bases). The CDR3 has 15 residues. Germline CDR1 reads SQVTM; CDR2 reads ANQGSEA. V was clipped by 7 bases and J by 0 bases, with 15 bases between them. CDR3 DNA sequence: TGCAGCGCCATCACGAAGACAGCGAACACCGGGGAGCTGTTTTTT. This translates into CSAITKTANTGELFF.

The chain links TRBV2 to TRBJ1-4; 8 bases line up with TRBD1. The CDR3 is 18 amino acids. CDR1 and CDR2 (germline): SNHLY, FYNNEI. J lost 5 bases, V lost 6 bases, and 17 bases had no gene match. In DNA, the CDR3 is TGTGCCAGCAGGAAGGGGGTAGGGACAGGCCAGGGAAATGAAAAACTGTTTTTT. It codes for CASRKGVGTGQGNEKLFF.

There are a few counts of this clone. The CDR3 loop is CASSESGRNYGYTF. In nucleotides, the CDR3 is TGCGCCAGCAGTGAGTCGGGGCGGAACTATGGCTACACCTTC. This rearrangement joins TRBV10-1 to TRBJ1-2; a possible D gene is TRBD1 (5 bases). CDR1 is WNHNN, CDR2 SYGVQD, per germline (reference sequence). This CDR3 spans 14 amino acids. V was pared by 0 bases and J by 2 bases, with 7 bases between.

The chain joins TRBV6-5 to TRBJ1-4, with TRBD1 matching 7 bases. V trimming: 5 bases; J trimming: 7 bases; junction bases outside the gene matches: 7. The CDR3 totals 14 residues. The V gene's germline CDR1 is MNHEY and CDR2 SVGAGI. The CDR3 reads CASSTTQGIEKLFF. DNA of the CDR3: TGTGCCAGCAGTACGACACAGGGGATTGAAAAACTGTTTTTT.

The V and J genes are TRBV25-1 and TRBJ2-6; D perhaps matches TRBD1 (5 bases). V was cut by 2 bases and J by 0 bases, with 11 bases left in between. The CDR3 sequence is 17 residues long. CDR1 and CDR2 from the germline V gene are MGHDK and SYGVNS. The CDR3 DNA follows: TGTGCCAGCAGTGAAAGGGTGGGGCACTCTGGGGCCAACGTCCTGACTTTC. Its protein is CASSERVGHSGANVLTF.

The chain has TRBV29-1 and TRBJ2-7; 11 bases agree with TRBD2. Germline V lookup: CDR1 SQVTM, CDR2 ANQGSEA. The CDR3 sequence is 14 residues long. With V trimmed by 7 bases and J by 6 bases, 11 bases remained unmatched. The CDR3 bases are TGCAGCGGTAAGATAGCGGGAGGGCCTGGCGAGCAGTACTTC. Translating gives CSGKIAGGPGEQYF.

The chain combines TRBV29-1 with TRBJ1-1; TRBD1 is a possible D gene (5 bases). The CDR3 has 14 amino acids. CDR1 and CDR2 from the germline V gene are SQVTM and ANQGSEA. V gave up 7 bases and J gave up 6 bases, with 21 bases separating them. CDR3 sequence reads: CSDGLSRSGAEAFF. CDR3 bases: TGCAGCGATGGGCTATCACGTTCGGGGGCTGAAGCTTTCTTT. The variable domain in full, completed from reference TRBV29-1 and TRBJ1-1, reads SAVISQKPSRDICQRGTSLTIQCQVDSQVTMMFWYRQQPGQSLTLIATANQGSEATYESGFVIDKFPISRPNLTFSTLTVSNMSPEDSSIYLCSDGLSRSGAEAFFGQGTRLTVV.

This rearrangement joins TRBV25-1 to TRBJ2-7; TRBD2 matches at 7 bases. Per the germline V gene, CDR1 is MGHDK and CDR2 is SYGVNS. This CDR3 comprises 13 residues. J gave up 2 bases and V 10 bases, and 8 bases lay outside the gene matches. The CDR3 here is CATLPGGAYEQYF. Here the CDR3 DNA reads TGTGCCACCCTTCCGGGGGGAGCCTACGAGCAGTACTTC.